These 8 T cell receptor beta chains were all obtained from the same sample, sequenced in a study of T-cell reconstitution after alpha-beta-depleted transplantation in children. Unique molecular identifiers were used to barcode this TCRbeta library. Using its own MiXCR run on the PCR reads, TCRdb lists one record per CDR3 protein. The data hold about 580,000 distinct CDR3 sequences, with around 27% observed a single time. The sample here was PBMCs, taken before TCRalphabeta/CD19-depleted stem cell transplant. These receptors were obtained from a boy under two years old with Wiskott-Aldrich syndrome, due to receive a stem cell transplant.

The chain has TRBV7-2 and TRBJ2-5, with 10 bases fitting TRBD2. After removal of 3 bases from V and 1 base from J, the junction contained 2 bases not matched to a gene. Germline V CDR1 and CDR2: SGHTA, FQGNSA. CDR3 size: 15 residues. The CDR3 nucleotides are TGTGCCAGCAGCTTTAGCGGGAGGCCCCAAGAGACCCAGTACTTC. It is translated as CASSFSGRPQETQYF.

This clonotype was picked up a small number of times. The J gene is TRBJ2-7, the V gene TRBV20-1; D is unresolved. Trimming cost V 5 bases and J 2 bases, with 10 bases left between them. Germline lookup yields CDR1 DFQATT and CDR2 SNEGSKA (reference sequence). The CDR3 spans 12 residues. The CDR3 nucleotides read TGCAGTGCTTATGACGGACCCTACGAGCAGTACTTC. This gives the protein CSAYDGPYEQYF.

This clonotype has only a few counts. J is TRBJ1-5 and V is TRBV6-1; the D is unclear. The CDR3 has 14 amino acids. CDR1 and CDR2 from the germline V gene are MNHNS and SASEGT. With 2 bases removed from V and 8 bases from J, the gap between germline ends came to 13 bases. The CDR3 DNA follows: TGTGCCAGCAGTGAAAGTATGGGCGCGGAGCCCCAGCATTTT. It translates to CASSESMGAEPQHF.

This clonotype appeared a few times. This chain links TRBV12-3 or TRBV12-4 with TRBJ1-1; no reliable D call. The CDR3 length is 11 residues. Between the trimmed V and J ends, which lost 3 bases and 2 bases, there was a span of 1 base. CDR3: CASSFNTEAFF. The CDR3 coding sequence is TGTGCCAGCAGTTTTAACACTGAAGCTTTCTTT.

The chain uses TRBV14 and TRBJ1-2; the D is unclear. The V end was cut by 4 bases, the J end by 5 bases, with 11 bases between. This CDR3 is 13 amino acids long. Germline-derived CDR1 and CDR2 are SGHDN and FVKESK. The CDR3 DNA follows: TGTGCCAGCAGCCTCGACGTCGGGTATGGCTACACCTTC. It is translated as CASSLDVGYGYTF.

The genes are TRBV5-1 and TRBJ2-1; 11 positions agree with TRBD2. Per germline, CDR1 SGHRS and CDR2 YFSETQ. After removal of 4 bases from V and 9 bases from J, the junction contained 6 bases not matched to a gene. This CDR3 contains 14 residues. The CDR3 region is CASSQTSGSFEQFF. Here the CDR3 DNA reads TGCGCCAGCAGCCAAACTAGCGGGAGCTTTGAGCAGTTCTTC.

This clonotype has only a few counts. The chain uses TRBV7-9 and TRBJ1-4; no clear D. The germline gives CDR1 SEHNR, CDR2 FQNEAQ (reference sequence). With 3 bases removed from V and 11 bases from J, the gap between germline ends came to 10 bases. The CDR3 is 12 amino acids. The CDR3 DNA is TGTGCCAGCAGCTTCCAGGAGGAGAAACTGTTTTTT. Its translation is CASSFQEEKLFF.

V gene TRBV7-9 combines with J gene TRBJ1-5; a possible D gene is TRBD1 (5 bases). The germline V gene has CDR1 SEHNR and CDR2 FQNEAQ (reference sequence). Trimming left V 0 bases short and J 1 base short, with 13 bases between. This CDR3 region has 17 residues. CDR3 amino acids: CASSLASGLQSNQPQHF. CDR3 nucleotide sequence: TGTGCCAGCAGCTTAGCCTCGGGACTCCAGAGCAATCAGCCCCAGCATTTT.